This is a list of T cell receptor beta chains from one sample in a study of blood T cell repertoires in COVID-19. The assay was immunoSEQ multiplex PCR, and TCRdb's table has in-frame clones only and misses some. This sample yields 150,000 or so clones, of which 70% to 90% are seen a single time; approximately 8% belongs to the top ten. Sequencing was carried out using peripheral blood. The receptors come from a woman aged 55-69 years with COVID-19, enrolled during active disease. The CDR3 runs from the conserved cysteine through the conserved F or W. Each record gives: V gene, J gene, clone size, D gene, CDR3 DNA, CDR3 protein. The D gene is left open where the match is weak. Only part of the rows carry a size: once, few, many, or a class if the clone is expanded.

v_call: TRBV11-2; j_call: TRBJ2-2; clone_size: .; d_call: TRBD2; cdr3_nt: TGTGCCAGCAGCCCTGCGGGGGGCGGGGGTACCGGGGAGCTGTTTTTT; cdr3_aa: CASSPAGGGGTGELFF
v_call: TRBV3-1/TRBV3-2; j_call: TRBJ2-7; clone_size: .; d_call: .; cdr3_nt: TGTGCCAGCAGCCATTCCAGGGAATACGAGCAGTACTTC; cdr3_aa: CASSHSREYEQYF
v_call: TRBV6-2/TRBV6-3; j_call: TRBJ2-3; clone_size: .; d_call: TRBD2; cdr3_nt: TGTGCCAGCAGTTACCCTAGCGGGGTGAGGGATACGCAGTATTTT; cdr3_aa: CASSYPSGVRDTQYF
v_call: TRBV27; j_call: TRBJ2-7; clone_size: .; d_call: .; cdr3_nt: TGTGCCAGCAGTTCGGCCCCCTCTCGACGGGGGCAGTACTTC; cdr3_aa: CASSSAPSRRGQYF
v_call: TRBV12-5; j_call: TRBJ1-6; clone_size: .; d_call: .; cdr3_nt: TGTGCTAGTGGTTTTGTCGAAGGGGATCACTATAATTCACCCCTCCACTTT; cdr3_aa: CASGFVEGDHYNSPLHF
v_call: TRBV7-3; j_call: TRBJ2-2; clone_size: .; d_call: TRBD2; cdr3_nt: TGTGCCAGCAACCAAGGACTAGCGGGGACCGGGGAGCTGTTTTTT; cdr3_aa: CASNQGLAGTGELFF
v_call: TRBV29-1; j_call: TRBJ2-3; clone_size: .; d_call: TRBD2; cdr3_nt: TGCAGCGTTGGACCCAGCGGGGGCACAGATACGCAGTATTTT; cdr3_aa: CSVGPSGGTDTQYF
v_call: TRBV24-1; j_call: TRBJ2-4; clone_size: .; d_call: .; cdr3_nt: TGTGCCACCTCGCGGGGGGGACAGGACATTCAGTACTTC; cdr3_aa: CATSRGGQDIQYF
v_call: TRBV7-2; j_call: TRBJ1-5; clone_size: few; d_call: .; cdr3_nt: TGTGCCAGCAGCTTAGTCTGGGGGCTAAATCAGCCCCAGCATTTT; cdr3_aa: CASSLVWGLNQPQHF
v_call: TRBV29-1; j_call: TRBJ1-2; clone_size: .; d_call: TRBD1; cdr3_nt: TGCAGCGGAGGGACAGGCTATGGCTACACCTTC; cdr3_aa: CSGGTGYGYTF
v_call: TRBV3-1/TRBV3-2; j_call: TRBJ1-1; clone_size: .; d_call: .; cdr3_nt: TGTGCCAGCAGCCTGGGACTTTTTAACACTGAAGCTTTCTTT; cdr3_aa: CASSLGLFNTEAFF
v_call: TRBV4-1; j_call: TRBJ2-7; clone_size: .; d_call: .; cdr3_nt: TGCGCCAGCAGCCAAGGTCTGTCCTACGAGCAGTACTTC; cdr3_aa: CASSQGLSYEQYF
v_call: TRBV9; j_call: TRBJ1-5; clone_size: once; d_call: .; cdr3_nt: TGTGCCAGCAGCGTAGATGACCGGGGAGGGTTGCCCCAGCATTTT; cdr3_aa: CASSVDDRGGLPQHF
v_call: TRBV20-1; j_call: TRBJ1-1; clone_size: few; d_call: TRBD1; cdr3_nt: TGCAGTGCTAGTGGGCAGGGGGCGAGCACTGAAGCTTTCTTT; cdr3_aa: CSASGQGASTEAFF
v_call: TRBV6-5; j_call: TRBJ1-2; clone_size: once; d_call: TRBD1; cdr3_nt: TGTGCCAGCGAGAACAGGGGCCTCGACTATGGCTACACCTTC; cdr3_aa: CASENRGLDYGYTF
v_call: TRBV6-6; j_call: TRBJ1-1; clone_size: .; d_call: TRBD1; cdr3_nt: TGTGCCAACCAGGGACAGCTGAACACTGAAGCTTTCTTT; cdr3_aa: CANQGQLNTEAFF
v_call: TRBV5-1; j_call: TRBJ1-1; clone_size: .; d_call: TRBD1; cdr3_nt: TGCGCCAGCAGCTTGGATACCGTCCCTGGACAGGTAATAATGAACACTGAAGCTTTCTTT; cdr3_aa: CASSLDTVPGQVIMNTEAFF
v_call: TRBV14; j_call: TRBJ1-2; clone_size: .; d_call: .; cdr3_nt: TGTGCCAGCAGCCTTAGGGGCGCAGACTATGGCTACACCTTC; cdr3_aa: CASSLRGADYGYTF
v_call: TRBV9; j_call: TRBJ1-2; clone_size: once; d_call: .; cdr3_nt: TGTGCCAGCAGCGTAGATGCAGGGCATGGCTACACCTTC; cdr3_aa: CASSVDAGHGYTF
v_call: TRBV12-5; j_call: TRBJ1-2; clone_size: .; d_call: TRBD1; cdr3_nt: TGTGCTAGTGCCCCCGGGACAGGGTCATTTGGCTACACCTTC; cdr3_aa: CASAPGTGSFGYTF
v_call: TRBV5-1; j_call: TRBJ1-1; clone_size: .; d_call: TRBD1; cdr3_nt: TGCGCCAGCAGCTTGCTCACAGGGGGCTTGAACACTGAAGCTTTCTTT; cdr3_aa: CASSLLTGGLNTEAFF
v_call: TRBV5-5; j_call: TRBJ1-2; clone_size: once; d_call: TRBD1; cdr3_nt: TGTGCCAGCAGCTTGAGCGGACAGGGCCGTTCTGGCTACACCTTC; cdr3_aa: CASSLSGQGRSGYTF
v_call: TRBV19; j_call: TRBJ2-5; clone_size: .; d_call: .; cdr3_nt: TGTGCCAGTAGTCCAGGGTTCCAAGAGACCCAGTACTTC; cdr3_aa: CASSPGFQETQYF
v_call: TRBV11-2; j_call: TRBJ1-1; clone_size: .; d_call: .; cdr3_nt: TGTGCCAGCAGCTCCAATTTGAACACTGAAGCTTTCTTT; cdr3_aa: CASSSNLNTEAFF
v_call: TRBV14; j_call: TRBJ2-1; clone_size: .; d_call: TRBD1; cdr3_nt: TGTGCCAGCAGCCAAGGGACAGGCGTCTACAATGAGCAGTTCTTC; cdr3_aa: CASSQGTGVYNEQFF
v_call: TRBV4-2; j_call: TRBJ1-2; clone_size: .; d_call: .; cdr3_nt: TGTGCCAGCAGCCAAGATCTCCCTTCCCCGGAGGGCTACACCTTC; cdr3_aa: CASSQDLPSPEGYTF
v_call: TRBV11-1; j_call: TRBJ1-6; clone_size: .; d_call: .; cdr3_nt: TGTGCCAGCAGCCCCCTCCGGGGGGGGAATTCACCCCTCCACTTT; cdr3_aa: CASSPLRGGNSPLHF
v_call: TRBV7-9; j_call: TRBJ2-7; clone_size: .; d_call: .; cdr3_nt: TGTGCCAGCATTTCACCTTCACCAGAGGGCCCCTACGAGCAGTACTTC; cdr3_aa: CASISPSPEGPYEQYF
v_call: TRBV5-1; j_call: TRBJ2-7; clone_size: .; d_call: .; cdr3_nt: TGCGCCAGCAGCCCCGCCGGGCAGGGAAGGTACGAGCAGTACTTC; cdr3_aa: CASSPAGQGRYEQYF
v_call: TRBV10-2; j_call: TRBJ2-7; clone_size: .; d_call: .; cdr3_nt: TGCGCCAGCAGTGGGGGGCGGGAGCAGTACTTC; cdr3_aa: CASSGGREQYF
v_call: TRBV2; j_call: TRBJ1-2; clone_size: .; d_call: .; cdr3_nt: TGTGCCAGCAGACTCGACAGAGGCCCTGGCTACACCTTC; cdr3_aa: CASRLDRGPGYTF
v_call: TRBV9; j_call: TRBJ2-2; clone_size: .; d_call: .; cdr3_nt: TGTGCCAGCAGCGCCTCCGGGACCGGGGAGCTGTTTTTT; cdr3_aa: CASSASGTGELFF
v_call: TRBV11-2; j_call: TRBJ1-2; clone_size: .; d_call: TRBD1; cdr3_nt: TGTGCCAGCAGCCCGGACAGGGGGGGTTATGGCTACACCTTC; cdr3_aa: CASSPDRGGYGYTF
v_call: TRBV4-1; j_call: TRBJ2-7; clone_size: .; d_call: TRBD2; cdr3_nt: TGCGCCAGCAGCCAAGATCCCTTCCCTAGCGGAATCACCTACGAGCAGTACTTC; cdr3_aa: CASSQDPFPSGITYEQYF
v_call: TRBV15; j_call: TRBJ2-1; clone_size: once; d_call: .; cdr3_nt: TGTGCCACCAGCAGCGAAAGGGGTTTCAGCTCCTACAATGAGCAGTTCTTC; cdr3_aa: CATSSERGFSSYNEQFF
v_call: TRBV7-2; j_call: TRBJ1-2; clone_size: .; d_call: TRBD1; cdr3_nt: TGTGCCAGCAGCTTGAGGACAGGGACAGCTAACTATGGCTACACCTTC; cdr3_aa: CASSLRTGTANYGYTF
v_call: TRBV18; j_call: TRBJ2-7; clone_size: .; d_call: TRBD1; cdr3_nt: TGTGCCAGCTCACCGGGGACAGGCTCCTACGAGCAGTACTTC; cdr3_aa: CASSPGTGSYEQYF
v_call: TRBV5-1; j_call: TRBJ2-1; clone_size: .; d_call: TRBD1; cdr3_nt: TGCGCCAGCAGCCGGGGACAGACGAGCTCCTACAATGAGCAGTTCTTC; cdr3_aa: CASSRGQTSSYNEQFF
v_call: TRBV29-1; j_call: TRBJ1-2; clone_size: .; d_call: .; cdr3_nt: TGCAGCGTTACAACAGGGAATGACTATGGCTACACCTTC; cdr3_aa: CSVTTGNDYGYTF
v_call: TRBV29-1; j_call: TRBJ2-3; clone_size: .; d_call: TRBD2; cdr3_nt: TGCAGCGTTCTCCTAGCGGGGGGGACCACAGATACGCAGTATTTT; cdr3_aa: CSVLLAGGTTDTQYF
v_call: TRBV18; j_call: TRBJ2-7; clone_size: .; d_call: .; cdr3_nt: TGTGCCAGCTCTTCAAGGGGACAAGCCATCTCCTACGAGCAGTACTTC; cdr3_aa: CASSSRGQAISYEQYF
v_call: TRBV4-3; j_call: TRBJ1-6; clone_size: .; d_call: TRBD1; cdr3_nt: TGCGCCAGCAGCCAAGATACAGGGGATTCAACTAATTCACCCCTCCACTTT; cdr3_aa: CASSQDTGDSTNSPLHF
v_call: TRBV19; j_call: TRBJ2-1; clone_size: .; d_call: .; cdr3_nt: TGTGCCAGTAGTACCTCCGAGGGTTTCGATGAGCAGTTCTTC; cdr3_aa: CASSTSEGFDEQFF
v_call: TRBV2; j_call: TRBJ1-5; clone_size: few; d_call: .; cdr3_nt: TGTGCCAGCAGTCACAGGGTGAAGAGGAATCAGCCCCAGCATTTT; cdr3_aa: CASSHRVKRNQPQHF
v_call: TRBV11-1; j_call: TRBJ2-2; clone_size: .; d_call: TRBD2; cdr3_nt: TGTGCCAGCAGCTTTCGACTAGCGGGGGGATCCGGGGAGCTGTTTTTT; cdr3_aa: CASSFRLAGGSGELFF
v_call: TRBV12-3/TRBV12-4; j_call: TRBJ2-7; clone_size: once; d_call: TRBD2; cdr3_nt: TGTGCCAGCATGAGCGGGGGGGTCGACGAGCAGTACTTC; cdr3_aa: CASMSGGVDEQYF
v_call: TRBV10-3; j_call: TRBJ1-1; clone_size: .; d_call: .; cdr3_nt: TGTGCCATCAGTGATAAGGGGCTGGTAGCTTTCTTT; cdr3_aa: CAISDKGLVAFF
v_call: TRBV6-6; j_call: TRBJ1-5; clone_size: .; d_call: TRBD1; cdr3_nt: TGTGCCAGCAGTCGGACAGGGGTGTATCAGCCCCAGCATTTT; cdr3_aa: CASSRTGVYQPQHF
v_call: TRBV7-2; j_call: TRBJ1-2; clone_size: .; d_call: .; cdr3_nt: TGTGCCAGCAGCCAGGGGCCCTCTAACTATGGCTACACCTTC; cdr3_aa: CASSQGPSNYGYTF
v_call: TRBV6-2/TRBV6-3; j_call: TRBJ1-2; clone_size: .; d_call: TRBD1; cdr3_nt: TGTGCCAGCAGTGACAGGGTTGGCTATGGCTACACCTTC; cdr3_aa: CASSDRVGYGYTF
v_call: TRBV5-4; j_call: TRBJ2-2; clone_size: .; d_call: TRBD1; cdr3_nt: TGTGCCAGCAGCTTGGGGGGGACAGGGCCCGGGGAGCTGTTTTTT; cdr3_aa: CASSLGGTGPGELFF
v_call: TRBV4-2; j_call: TRBJ2-7; clone_size: .; d_call: TRBD2; cdr3_nt: TGTGCCAGCAGCCAAGTGACTAGCGGGGCCACCTACGAGCAGTACTTC; cdr3_aa: CASSQVTSGATYEQYF
v_call: TRBV30; j_call: TRBJ2-1; clone_size: .; d_call: TRBD2; cdr3_nt: TGTGCCTGGCGTATAGCGGGGACCTACAATGAGCAGTTCTTC; cdr3_aa: CAWRIAGTYNEQFF
v_call: TRBV6-5; j_call: TRBJ1-1; clone_size: .; d_call: .; cdr3_nt: TGTGCCAGCACCAGGGGTACGAACACTGAAGCTTTCTTT; cdr3_aa: CASTRGTNTEAFF
v_call: TRBV5-4; j_call: TRBJ2-2; clone_size: .; d_call: .; cdr3_nt: TGTGCCAGCAGCTTGACAGGGATGAACACCGGGGAGCTGTTTTTT; cdr3_aa: CASSLTGMNTGELFF
v_call: TRBV5-4; j_call: TRBJ2-5; clone_size: .; d_call: TRBD1; cdr3_nt: TGTGCCAGCAGCGAAACAGGGGGCAGAAGACAGACCCAGTACTTC; cdr3_aa: CASSETGGRRQTQYF
v_call: TRBV19; j_call: TRBJ1-2; clone_size: few; d_call: TRBD1; cdr3_nt: TGTGCCACAGGGACAGGCTATGGCTACACCTTC; cdr3_aa: CATGTGYGYTF
v_call: TRBV4-3; j_call: TRBJ2-7; clone_size: .; d_call: TRBD1; cdr3_nt: TGCGCCAGCAGCCAAGGGCGACAGGGGGACCACGAGCAGTACTTC; cdr3_aa: CASSQGRQGDHEQYF